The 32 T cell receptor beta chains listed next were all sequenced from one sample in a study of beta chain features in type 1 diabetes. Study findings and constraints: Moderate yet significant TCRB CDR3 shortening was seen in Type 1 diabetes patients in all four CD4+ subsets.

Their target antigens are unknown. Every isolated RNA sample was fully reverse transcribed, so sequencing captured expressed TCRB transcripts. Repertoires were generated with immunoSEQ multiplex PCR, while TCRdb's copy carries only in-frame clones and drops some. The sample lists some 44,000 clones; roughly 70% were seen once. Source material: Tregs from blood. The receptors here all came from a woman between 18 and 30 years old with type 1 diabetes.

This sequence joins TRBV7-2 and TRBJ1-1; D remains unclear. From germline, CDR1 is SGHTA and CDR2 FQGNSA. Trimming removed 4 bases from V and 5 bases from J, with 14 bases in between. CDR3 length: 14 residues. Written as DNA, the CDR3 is TGTGCCAGCAGCTATACGGCCGTGAGGACTGAAGCTTTCTTT. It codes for CASSYTAVRTEAFF.

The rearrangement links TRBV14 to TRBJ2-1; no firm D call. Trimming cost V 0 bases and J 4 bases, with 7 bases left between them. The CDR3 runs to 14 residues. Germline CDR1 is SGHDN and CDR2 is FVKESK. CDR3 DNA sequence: TGTGCCAGCAGCCAAGATCGGTCATACAATGAGCAGTTCTTC. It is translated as CASSQDRSYNEQFF.

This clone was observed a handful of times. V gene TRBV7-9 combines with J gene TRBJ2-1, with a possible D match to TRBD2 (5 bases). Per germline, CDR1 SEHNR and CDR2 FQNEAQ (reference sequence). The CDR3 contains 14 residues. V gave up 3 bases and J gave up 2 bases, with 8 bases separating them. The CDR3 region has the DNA TGTGCCAGCAGCTTCGCGGGCCCCTACAATGAGCAGTTCTTC. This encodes CASSFAGPYNEQFF.

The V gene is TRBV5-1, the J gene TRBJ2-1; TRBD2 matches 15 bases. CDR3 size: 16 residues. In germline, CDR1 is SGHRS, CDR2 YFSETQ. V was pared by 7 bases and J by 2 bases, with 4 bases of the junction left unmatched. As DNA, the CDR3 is TGCGCCAGCGAAGGGACTAGCGGGAGGCCCTACAATGAGCAGTTCTTC. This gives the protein CASEGTSGRPYNEQFF.

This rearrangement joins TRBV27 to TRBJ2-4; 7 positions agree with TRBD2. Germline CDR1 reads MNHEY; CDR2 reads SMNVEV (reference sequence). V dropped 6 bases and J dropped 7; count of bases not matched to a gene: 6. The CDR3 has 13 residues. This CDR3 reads CASRGGGRNIQYF. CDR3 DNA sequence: TGTGCCAGCAGGGGCGGGGGTCGGAACATTCAGTACTTC.

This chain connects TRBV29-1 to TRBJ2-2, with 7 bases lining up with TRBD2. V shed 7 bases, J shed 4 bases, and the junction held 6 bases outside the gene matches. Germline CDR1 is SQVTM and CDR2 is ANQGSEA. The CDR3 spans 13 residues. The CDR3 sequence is CSGGGLTTGELFF. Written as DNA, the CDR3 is TGCAGCGGGGGGGGATTGACCACCGGGGAGCTGTTTTTT.

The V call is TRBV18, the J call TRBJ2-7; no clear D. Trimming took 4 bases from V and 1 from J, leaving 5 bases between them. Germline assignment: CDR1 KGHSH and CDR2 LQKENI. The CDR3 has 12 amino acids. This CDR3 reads CASSRPSYEQYF. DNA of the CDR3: TGTGCCAGCTCACGTCCTTCCTACGAGCAGTACTTC.

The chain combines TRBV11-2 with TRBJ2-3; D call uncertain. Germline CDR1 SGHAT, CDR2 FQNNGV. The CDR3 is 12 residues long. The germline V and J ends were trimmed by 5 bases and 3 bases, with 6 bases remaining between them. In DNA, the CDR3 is TGTGCCAGCAGCCCCCAGACAGATACGCAGTATTTT. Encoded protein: CASSPQTDTQYF. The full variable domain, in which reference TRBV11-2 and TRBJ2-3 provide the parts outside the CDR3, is EAGVAQSPRYKIIEKRQSVAFWCNPISGHATLYWYQQILGQGPKLLIQFQNNGVVDDSQLPKDRFSAERLKGVDSTLKIQPAKLEDSAVYLCASSPQTDTQYFGPGTRLTVL.

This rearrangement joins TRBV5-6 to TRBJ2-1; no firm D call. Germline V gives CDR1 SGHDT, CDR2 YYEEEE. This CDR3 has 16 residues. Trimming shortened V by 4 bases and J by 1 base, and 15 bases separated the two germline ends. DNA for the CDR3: TGTGCCAGCAGCCAGCTGGGTGTGAGGTCCTACAATGAGCAGTTCTTC. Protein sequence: CASSQLGVRSYNEQFF.

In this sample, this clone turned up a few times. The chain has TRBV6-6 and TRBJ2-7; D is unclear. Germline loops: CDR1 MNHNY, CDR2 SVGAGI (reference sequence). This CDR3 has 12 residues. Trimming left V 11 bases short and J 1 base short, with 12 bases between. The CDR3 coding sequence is TGTGCCGTCCGAGGTAGTTCCTACGAGCAGTACTTC. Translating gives CAVRGSSYEQYF.

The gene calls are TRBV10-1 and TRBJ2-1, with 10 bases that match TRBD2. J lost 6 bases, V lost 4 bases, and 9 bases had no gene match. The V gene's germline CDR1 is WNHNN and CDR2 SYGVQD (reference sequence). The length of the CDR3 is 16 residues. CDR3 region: CASSGPLAGDFNEQFF. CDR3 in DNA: TGCGCCAGCAGTGGCCCTCTAGCGGGAGACTTCAATGAGCAGTTCTTC.

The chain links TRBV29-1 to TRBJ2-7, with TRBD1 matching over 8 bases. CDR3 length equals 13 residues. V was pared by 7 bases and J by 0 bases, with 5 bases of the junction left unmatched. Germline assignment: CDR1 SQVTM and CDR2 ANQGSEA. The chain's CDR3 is CSGGTGRSYEQYF. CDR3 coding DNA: TGCAGCGGAGGGACAGGCCGCTCCTACGAGCAGTACTTC.

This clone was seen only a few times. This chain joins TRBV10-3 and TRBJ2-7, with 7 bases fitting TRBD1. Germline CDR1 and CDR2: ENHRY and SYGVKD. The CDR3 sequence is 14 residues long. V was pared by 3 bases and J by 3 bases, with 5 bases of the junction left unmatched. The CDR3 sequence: CAISEQGIIYEQYF. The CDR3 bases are TGTGCCATCAGTGAACAGGGGATCATCTACGAGCAGTACTTC.

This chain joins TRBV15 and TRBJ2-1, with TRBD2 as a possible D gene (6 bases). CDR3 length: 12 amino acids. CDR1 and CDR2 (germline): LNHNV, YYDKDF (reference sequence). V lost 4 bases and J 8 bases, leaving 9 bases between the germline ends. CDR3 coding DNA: TGTGCCACCAGCACGGGAGAGTATGAGCAGTTCTTC. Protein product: CATSTGEYEQFF.

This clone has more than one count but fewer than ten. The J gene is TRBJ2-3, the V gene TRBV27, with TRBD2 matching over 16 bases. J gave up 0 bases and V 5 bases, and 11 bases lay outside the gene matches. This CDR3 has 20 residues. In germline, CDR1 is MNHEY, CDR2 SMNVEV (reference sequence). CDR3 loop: CASSVGTSGGDWASTDTQYF. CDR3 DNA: TGTGCCAGCAGTGTTGGGACTAGCGGGGGGGATTGGGCTAGCACAGATACGCAGTATTTT.

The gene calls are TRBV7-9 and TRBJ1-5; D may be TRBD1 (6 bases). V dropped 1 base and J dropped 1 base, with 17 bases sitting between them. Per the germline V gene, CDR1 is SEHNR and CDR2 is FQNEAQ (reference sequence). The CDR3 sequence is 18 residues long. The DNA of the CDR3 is TGTGCCAGCAGCTTAGAGTCTAGTTTGGGGGCGAGCAATCAGCCCCAGCATTTT. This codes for CASSLESSLGASNQPQHF.

DNA for the CDR3: TGCGCCAGCAGCCAAGCTTCAGGGGGGATCACCGGGGAGCTGTTTTTT. Translated, it gives CASSQASGGITGELFF. The rearrangement links TRBV4-1 to TRBJ2-2; D is perhaps TRBD1 (7 bases). The CDR3 sequence is 16 residues long. The germline gives CDR1 MGHRA, CDR2 YSYEKL. The V end lost 1 base, the J end lost 4 bases, and 13 bases lay between the germline ends.

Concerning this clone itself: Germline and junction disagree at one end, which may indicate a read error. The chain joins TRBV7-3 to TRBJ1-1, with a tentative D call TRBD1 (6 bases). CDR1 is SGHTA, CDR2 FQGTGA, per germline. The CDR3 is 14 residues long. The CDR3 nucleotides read TGTGCCAGCAGCCGTCGGAGAGGGGACACTGGAGCTTTCTTT. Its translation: CASSRRRGDTGAFF.

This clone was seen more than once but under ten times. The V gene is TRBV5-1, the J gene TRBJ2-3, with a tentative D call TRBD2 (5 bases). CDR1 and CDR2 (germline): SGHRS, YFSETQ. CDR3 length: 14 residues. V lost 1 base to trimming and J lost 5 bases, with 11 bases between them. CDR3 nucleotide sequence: TGCGCCAGCAGCTTGTTTGTAGGAGGAGATACGCAGTATTTT. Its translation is CASSLFVGGDTQYF. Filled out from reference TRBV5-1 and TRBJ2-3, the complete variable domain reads KAGVTQTPRYLIKTRGQQVTLSCSPISGHRSVSWYQQTPGQGLQFLFEYFSETQRNKGNFPGRFSGRQFSNSRSEMNVSTLELGDSALYLCASSLFVGGDTQYFGPGTRLTVL.

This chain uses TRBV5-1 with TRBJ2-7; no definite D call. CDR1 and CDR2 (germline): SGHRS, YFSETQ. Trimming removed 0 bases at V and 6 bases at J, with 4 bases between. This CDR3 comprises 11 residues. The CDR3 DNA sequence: TGCGCCAGCAGCTTGGGAGGCGAGCAGTACTTC. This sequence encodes CASSLGGEQYF.

CDR3 loop: CASSGGRTLKALNTEAFF. The CDR3 coding sequence is TGTGCCAGCAGCGGGGGCAGGACCCTCAAGGCCCTGAACACTGAAGCTTTCTTT. The rearrangement links TRBV7-6 to TRBJ1-1; D possibly corresponds to TRBD1 (6 bases). V lost 5 bases and J 0 bases, leaving 22 bases between the germline ends. The CDR3 consists of 18 residues. Per germline, CDR1 SGHVS and CDR2 FNYEAQ.

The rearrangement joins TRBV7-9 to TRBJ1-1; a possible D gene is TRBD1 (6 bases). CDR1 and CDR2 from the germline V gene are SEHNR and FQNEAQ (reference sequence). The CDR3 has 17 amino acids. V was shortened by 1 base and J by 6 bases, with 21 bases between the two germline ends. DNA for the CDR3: TGTGCCAGCAGCTTAGTGGTTTCCCCAGGGGTAGGGGCTGAAGCTTTCTTT. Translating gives CASSLVVSPGVGAEAFF.

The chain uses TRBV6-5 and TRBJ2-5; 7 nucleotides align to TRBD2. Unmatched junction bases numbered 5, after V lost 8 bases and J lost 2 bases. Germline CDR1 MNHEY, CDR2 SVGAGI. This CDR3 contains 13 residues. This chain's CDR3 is CASRLAGQETQYF. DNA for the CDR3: TGTGCCAGCCGACTAGCTGGACAAGAGACCCAGTACTTC.

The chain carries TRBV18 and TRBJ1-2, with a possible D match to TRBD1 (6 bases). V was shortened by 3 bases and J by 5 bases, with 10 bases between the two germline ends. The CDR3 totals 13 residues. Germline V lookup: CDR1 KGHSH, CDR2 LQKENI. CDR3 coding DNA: TGTGCCAGCTCACCGGGGGCTGAGTATGGCTACACCTTC. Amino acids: CASSPGAEYGYTF.

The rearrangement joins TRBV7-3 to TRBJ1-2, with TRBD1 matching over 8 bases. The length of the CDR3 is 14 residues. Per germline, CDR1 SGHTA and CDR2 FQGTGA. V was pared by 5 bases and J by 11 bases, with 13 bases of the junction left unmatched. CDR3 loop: CASSQKQGATQYTF. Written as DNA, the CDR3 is TGTGCCAGCAGCCAGAAGCAGGGGGCCACACAGTACACCTTC.

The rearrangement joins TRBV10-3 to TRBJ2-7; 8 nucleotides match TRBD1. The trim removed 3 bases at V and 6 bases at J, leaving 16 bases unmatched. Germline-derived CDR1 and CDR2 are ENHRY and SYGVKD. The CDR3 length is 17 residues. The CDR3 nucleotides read TGTGCCATCAGTGAACAGGGGGGCAGGGCCATCGACGGCGAGCAGTACTTC. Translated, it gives CAISEQGGRAIDGEQYF.

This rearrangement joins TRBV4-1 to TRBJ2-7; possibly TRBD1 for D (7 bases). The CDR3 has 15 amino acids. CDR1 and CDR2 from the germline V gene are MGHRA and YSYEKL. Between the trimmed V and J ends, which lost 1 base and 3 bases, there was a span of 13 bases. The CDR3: CASSQAGGGLYEQYF. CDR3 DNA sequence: TGCGCCAGCAGCCAAGCAGGAGGGGGCCTCTACGAGCAGTACTTC.

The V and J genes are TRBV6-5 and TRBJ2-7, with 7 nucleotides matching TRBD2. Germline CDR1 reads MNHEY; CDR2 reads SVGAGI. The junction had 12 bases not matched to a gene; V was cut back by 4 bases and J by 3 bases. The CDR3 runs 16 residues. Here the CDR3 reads CASSSGWGGSNYEQYF. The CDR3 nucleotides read TGTGCCAGCAGTTCAGGGTGGGGGGGGAGCAACTACGAGCAGTACTTC.

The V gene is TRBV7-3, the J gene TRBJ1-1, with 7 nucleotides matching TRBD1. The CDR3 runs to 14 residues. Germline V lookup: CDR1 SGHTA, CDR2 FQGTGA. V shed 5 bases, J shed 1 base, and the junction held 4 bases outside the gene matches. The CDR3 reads CASSPGTANTEAFF. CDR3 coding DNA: TGTGCCAGCAGCCCGGGGACAGCGAACACTGAAGCTTTCTTT.

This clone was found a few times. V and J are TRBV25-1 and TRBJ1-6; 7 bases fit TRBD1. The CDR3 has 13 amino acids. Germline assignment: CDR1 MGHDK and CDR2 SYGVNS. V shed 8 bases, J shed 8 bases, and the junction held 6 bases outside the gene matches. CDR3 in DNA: TGTGCCAGCGGAAGGGACAGCTATTCACCCCTCCACTTT. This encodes CASGRDSYSPLHF.

The CDR3 protein is CASSLPGSTYGYTF. The CDR3 nucleotides are TGTGCCAGCAGCTTGCCGGGGAGTACCTATGGCTACACCTTC. This chain connects TRBV5-6 to TRBJ1-2, with unresolved D. In germline, CDR1 is SGHDT, CDR2 YYEEEE. This CDR3 contains 14 residues. Trimming cost V 1 base and J 4 bases, with 11 bases left between them.

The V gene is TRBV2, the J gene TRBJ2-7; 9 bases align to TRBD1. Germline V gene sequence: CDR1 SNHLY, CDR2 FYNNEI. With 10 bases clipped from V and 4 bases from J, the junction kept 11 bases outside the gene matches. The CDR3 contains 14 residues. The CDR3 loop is CATTSNRGLYEQYF. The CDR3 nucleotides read TGTGCCACAACCTCCAACAGGGGGCTGTACGAGCAGTACTTC.